The clone carrying this TCR beta chain is medium-sized. The libraries were made with immunoSEQ v3.0 at survey level. Profiling relied on immunoSEQ multiplex PCR, and the TCRdb table lists in-frame clones only, not all of them. The sample records about 25,000 clones, 65% to 80% being singletons. The data belong to a study of long-term antiretroviral therapy in people with HIV. Two or more post-ART PBMC samples, plus at least one pre-ART sample, were available for each donor. Participants who had HIV were, without exception, treated in the United States. Per the germline V gene, CDR1 is MNHEY and CDR2 is SMNVEV (reference sequence). The CDR3 totals 15 residues. Trimming removed 6 bases from V and 6 bases from J; junction bases left unmatched: 12.

The clonotype originates from a woman in her thirties or forties with HIV. The genes are TRBV27 and TRBJ2-3; 7 bases are a match to TRBD1. This sample comprised unsorted PBMCs, obtained 1.2 years after starting antiretroviral therapy. CDR3 protein: CASSYGTALGDTQYF. For the CDR3, the DNA is TGTGCCAGCAGCTACGGGACAGCCTTGGGGGATACGCAGTATTTT.